These T cell receptor beta chains were read from a single sample in a study of beta chain features in type 1 diabetes. Sequencing was performed with immunoSEQ multiplex PCR; in TCRdb, only in-frame clones are kept and a portion is missing. This sample has fewer than 900,000 clones, with around a sixth found just once. Sequencing used naive CD4+ T cells from blood. These receptors all stem from a woman between 18 and 29 years old in good health. The CDR3 runs from the conserved cysteine through the conserved F or W. The D gene is left open where the match is weak. Size is omitted from some rows. Given values are once, few, many or a class for expanded clones.

few | TRBJ1-4 | TRBV18 | TRBD1 | CASSRFDRGNEKLFF | TGTGCCAGCTCACGGTTTGACAGGGGTAATGAAAAACTGTTTTTT
- | TRBJ1-2 | TRBV5-8 | - | CASRNDRYGYTF | TGTGCCAGCCGGAATGACCGCTATGGCTACACCTTC
few | TRBJ1-3 | TRBV28 | TRBD1 | CASSSGTGPFSGNTIYF | TGTGCCAGCAGTTCCGGGACAGGACCCTTCTCTGGAAACACCATATATTTT
- | TRBJ2-2 | TRBV6-5 | - | CASSRLPQSGELFF | TGTGCCAGCAGCCGACTCCCACAGTCCGGGGAGCTGTTTTTT
- | TRBJ1-2 | TRBV5-4 | - | CASSLGADNYGYTF | TGTGCCAGCAGCTTGGGGGCAGATAACTATGGCTACACCTTC
few | TRBJ2-3 | TRBV11-2 | TRBD1 | CASSFTGGDTQYF | TGTGCCAGCAGCTTTACAGGGGGGGATACGCAGTATTTT
few | TRBJ2-7 | TRBV7-9 | - | CASSFRDTMYEQYF | TGTGCCAGCAGCTTTCGGGACACCATGTACGAGCAGTACTTC
- | TRBJ2-5 | TRBV6-5 | - | CASTRTGAGRETQYF | TGTGCCAGCACCCGAACCGGGGCAGGGCGCGAGACCCAGTACTTC
few | TRBJ2-1 | TRBV28 | TRBD1 | CASSIPGQGLSNEQFF | TGTGCCAGCAGTATCCCGGGACAGGGCCTGAGCAATGAGCAGTTCTTC
- | TRBJ2-6 | TRBV19 | - | CASSINRARSGANVLTF | TGTGCCAGTAGTATAAACAGAGCCAGATCTGGGGCCAACGTCCTGACTTTC